One and the same sample provided the 19 T cell receptor beta chains below, sequenced in a study of T cells in Graves' hyperthyroidism and ophthalmopathy. RNA transcripts served as the template for amplifying TCR beta CDR3 regions. HTBI primers were used for first-round RT-PCR of the TCR CDR3. TCRdb passed the multiplex PCR reads through MiXCR, listing each CDR3 protein once. The profile shows about 640,000 distinct CDR3 sequences, over 40% of them singletons. The material sequenced was peripheral blood or thyroid tissue (not recorded which). These receptors were taken from an adult man with Graves' disease, either hyperthyroidism or ophthalmopathy (not recorded which).

This clonotype was counted at least ten times. V usage is TRBV10-3 and J usage is TRBJ2-7, with TRBD2 identical over 9 bases. Germline V gene data show CDR1 as ENHRY and CDR2 as SYGVKD. The V segment lost 6 bases and the J segment 4 bases; nucleotides outside the gene matches: 7. The CDR3 runs to 14 residues. The chain's CDR3 is CAIRGTSTSYEQYF. The CDR3 coding sequence is TGTGCCATCAGAGGGACTAGCACTTCGTACGAGCAGTACTTC.

A few counts support this clonotype. The V gene is TRBV7-9, the J gene TRBJ2-2, with TRBD1 matching over 7 bases. Germline CDR1 is SEHNR and CDR2 is FQNEAQ (reference sequence). The CDR3 covers 14 residues. The trim removed 5 bases at V and 5 bases at J, leaving 5 bases unmatched. The CDR3, as DNA: TGTGCCAGCAGCCCCGGGACAGTTACCGGGGAGCTGTTTTTT. As protein: CASSPGTVTGELFF. The full variable domain, rest sourced from reference TRBV7-9 and TRBJ2-2, is DTGVSQNPRHKITKRGQNVTFRCDPISEHNRLYWYRQTLGQGPEFLTYFQNEAQLEKSRLLSDRFSAERPKGSFSTLEIQRTEQGDSAMYLCASSPGTVTGELFFGEGSRLTVL.

This clonotype was seen a handful of times. The rearrangement links TRBV19 to TRBJ1-1; D call uncertain. The length of the CDR3 is 15 residues. V was trimmed by 4 bases and J by 0 bases, leaving 12 bases between them. Germline CDR1 LNHDA, CDR2 SQIVND (reference sequence). The CDR3 bases are TGTGCCAGTAGTACGCAGGACGGGCTGAACACTGAAGCTTTCTTT. Its translation: CASSTQDGLNTEAFF.

V is TRBV2 and J is TRBJ1-2; TRBD1 might be the D (5 bases). This CDR3 contains 15 residues. V lost 5 bases and J lost 3, with 16 bases in between. Germline V gene lookup returns CDR1 SNHLY and CDR2 FYNNEI. CDR3: CASSLGAGPYYGYTF. The CDR3 DNA is TGTGCCAGCAGTCTAGGGGCCGGGCCTTACTATGGCTACACCTTC.

The rearrangement uses TRBV5-1 and TRBJ1-2; D possibly corresponds to TRBD1 (5 bases). The CDR3 length is 17 residues. Germline values: CDR1 SGHRS, CDR2 YFSETQ. V dropped 1 base and J dropped 2 bases, with 18 bases sitting between them. For the CDR3, the DNA is TGCGCCAGCAGCTTGTACGGGGAGAGGGGATACAACTATGGCTACACCTTC. This translates into CASSLYGERGYNYGYTF.

The genes are TRBV29-1 and TRBJ2-7, with D maybe TRBD1 (6 bases). V was pared by 5 bases and J by 0 bases, with 14 bases between. The CDR3 length is 14 residues. Germline CDR1 is SQVTM and CDR2 is ANQGSEA. The CDR3 coding sequence is TGCAGCGTTCCGGACAGTCCCCTCTCCTACGAGCAGTACTTC. It codes for CSVPDSPLSYEQYF.

This clonotype was counted only a few times. V and J are TRBV12-5 and TRBJ1-2; D is unclear. Germline lookup yields CDR1 LGHNT and CDR2 FRNRAP. The CDR3 runs 13 residues. V was cut by 5 bases and J by 6 bases, with 13 bases left in between. The CDR3 region is CASGGVWRHGYTF. The CDR3 region has the DNA TGTGCTAGTGGTGGGGTGTGGAGGCATGGCTACACCTTC.

The chain employs TRBV12-3 or TRBV12-4 and TRBJ1-2; 7 bases agree with TRBD1. Trimming removed 6 bases from V and 2 bases from J; junction bases left unmatched: 3. This CDR3 spans 13 amino acids. CDR3 residues: CASRWGQNYGYTF. CDR3 in DNA: TGTGCCAGCAGATGGGGACAGAACTATGGCTACACCTTC.

A word on this clonotype: This CDR3 fails to terminate in the conserved phenylalanine or tryptophan, so it likely reflects a read error. The gene calls are TRBV25-1 and TRBJ1-1, with D hard to call. CDR3 length equals 15 residues. CDR1 is MGHDK and CDR2 is SYGVNS in the germline V gene. The CDR3 DNA reads TGTGCCAGCACTGAAACCCCGGGGAGGGACACTGAAGCTTTCCTT. This gives the protein CASTETPGRDTEAFL.

J is TRBJ2-5 and V is TRBV7-2; TRBD1 matches 7 bases. The V gene end was trimmed by 6 bases and the J gene end by 1 base; junction bases not matched to a gene: 8. Germline-derived CDR1 and CDR2 are SGHTA and FQGNSA. The CDR3 covers 15 residues. The CDR3 loop reads CASSTSGTAQETQYF. DNA of the CDR3: TGTGCCAGCAGTACTTCCGGGACAGCCCAAGAGACCCAGTACTTC.

This clonotype was seen repeatedly, ten times or more. The chain recombines TRBV7-8 with TRBJ1-5; tentative D call: TRBD1 (6 bases). There are 14 residues in the CDR3. Trimming removed 5 bases from V and 5 bases from J, with 13 bases in between. Germline values: CDR1 SGHVS, CDR2 FQNEAQ. In DNA form, the CDR3 reads TGTGCCAGCAGCGTTACAGGGCGCGATCAGCCCCAGCATTTT. Protein: CASSVTGRDQPQHF.

V is TRBV6-5 and J is TRBJ1-2, with a weak D call TRBD1 (5 bases). V was pared by 7 bases and J by 1 base, with 13 bases between. The germline V gene has CDR1 MNHEY and CDR2 SVGAGI. The CDR3 loop spans 14 amino acids. The CDR3 nucleotides read TGTGCCAGCAAAAAGGACACGTTTAACTATGGCTACACCTTC. Translation: CASKKDTFNYGYTF.

This clonotype was seen many times. This chain joins TRBV7-2 and TRBJ1-4; D not resolved. Germline V gives CDR1 SGHTA, CDR2 FQGNSA. The CDR3 covers 13 residues. Trimming shortened V by 0 bases and J by 4 bases, and 3 bases separated the two germline ends. CDR3 protein: CASSLALNEKLFF. CDR3 DNA: TGTGCCAGCAGCTTAGCTCTTAATGAAAAACTGTTTTTT.

This clonotype was seen a handful of times. This chain uses TRBV25-1 with TRBJ1-2; D remains unclear. Germline V lookup: CDR1 MGHDK, CDR2 SYGVNS. The CDR3 has 14 amino acids. V lost 8 bases and J 0 bases, leaving 13 bases between the germline ends. The DNA for the CDR3 is TGTGCCAGCTCACCGGCAGCAGCTAACTATGGCTACACCTTC. It is translated as CASSPAAANYGYTF.

Concerning this clonotype itself: Relative to the germline gene, one junction end is altered; a read error may explain this. The chain joins TRBV2 to TRBJ1-1; 7 bases are shared with TRBD1. The CDR3 covers 13 residues. CDR1 and CDR2 from the germline V gene are SNHLY and FYNNEI. The CDR3 DNA follows: TGCGCCAGCTGGACAGGAATGAACACTGAAGCTTTCTTT. It is translated as CASWTGMNTEAFF. Using reference TRBV2 and TRBJ1-1 for the parts outside the CDR3, the full variable domain is EPEVTQTPSHQVTQMGQEVILRCVPISNHLYFYWYRQILGQKVEFLVSFYNNEISEKSEIFDDQFSVERPDGSNFTLKIRSTKLEDSAMYFCASWTGMNTEAFFGQGTRLTVV.

This sequence joins TRBV15 and TRBJ1-3, with unresolved D. The germline V gene encodes CDR1 LNHNV and CDR2 YYDKDF (reference sequence). This CDR3 has 16 amino acids. Between the trimmed V and J ends, which lost 0 bases and 0 bases, there was a span of 9 bases. The CDR3 DNA sequence: TGTGCCACCAGCAGAGATCCGGGAGTCTCTGGAAACACCATATATTTT. Translated: CATSRDPGVSGNTIYF.

V usage is TRBV29-1 and J usage is TRBJ1-1; D is unresolved. The CDR3 covers 12 residues. Germline V gene sequence: CDR1 SQVTM, CDR2 ANQGSEA. The germline V and J ends were trimmed by 8 bases and 0 bases, with 10 bases remaining between them. CDR3 nucleotide sequence: TGCAGCATCCAACAGCTGAACACTGAAGCTTTCTTT. Its translation: CSIQQLNTEAFF.

The table lists this clonotype with many counts. This chain links TRBV15 with TRBJ1-1; D not certain. Germline values: CDR1 LNHNV, CDR2 YYDKDF (reference sequence). The length of the CDR3 is 13 residues. V dropped 0 bases and J dropped 0 bases, with 2 bases sitting between them. CDR3: CATSREVNTEAFF. CDR3 DNA: TGTGCCACCAGCAGAGAAGTGAACACTGAAGCTTTCTTT. The variable domain in full, completed from reference TRBV15 and TRBJ1-1, reads DAMVIQNPRYQVTQFGKPVTLSCSQTLNHNVMYWYQQKSSQAPKLLFHYYDKDFNNEADTPDNFQSRRPNTSFCFLDIRSPGLGDTAMYLCATSREVNTEAFFGQGTRLTVV.

This clonotype was recorded at least ten times. The CDR3: CASSSEGTSGSSSYEQYF. The CDR3 region has the DNA TGTGCCAGCAGCTCAGAAGGGACTAGCGGGTCTAGCTCCTACGAGCAGTACTTC. The J gene is TRBJ2-7, the V gene TRBV7-9, with TRBD2 matching over 12 bases. CDR1 and CDR2 from the germline V gene are SEHNR and FQNEAQ (reference sequence). Trimming at V came to 4 bases and at J to 0 bases, leaving 10 bases not matched to a gene. The CDR3 is 18 amino acids. The entire variable domain, with the rest obtained from reference TRBV7-9 and TRBJ2-7, is as follows: DTGVSQNPRHKITKRGQNVTFRCDPISEHNRLYWYRQTLGQGPEFLTYFQNEAQLEKSRLLSDRFSAERPKGSFSTLEIQRTEQGDSAMYLCASSSEGTSGSSSYEQYFGPGTRLTVT.